These 5 T cell receptor beta chains came from one sample sequenced in a study of technical replicates of blood from a few donors (dated by TCRdb to the late 2010s). The receptor library was made with the immunoSEQ multiplex PCR assay. In TCRdb, the immuneACCESS table is reduced to in-frame sequences with V and J assigned. These tables do not hold every clone; where another copy was compared, an unresolved V gene accounts for under half, and the others remain unexplained. In all, the sample holds some 84,000 clones, and roughly nine tenths of those were seen once. Under 0.5% of the sample rests with the top ten. Sequences were obtained from T cells isolated from PBMCs. Receptors originate from a human donor in good health.

The gene calls are TRBV5-4 and TRBJ2-2, with a tentative D call TRBD2 (5 bases). The CDR3 runs to 15 residues. The V end was cut by 2 bases, the J end by 4 bases, with 12 bases between. Germline values: CDR1 SGHNT, CDR2 YYREEE (reference sequence). Written as DNA, the CDR3 is TGTGCCAGCAGCTTTAACGGGATAGGCACCGGGGAGCTGTTTTTT. This sequence encodes CASSFNGIGTGELFF.

The chain recombines TRBV27 with TRBJ1-5, with D perhaps matching TRBD1 (5 bases). V gave up 2 bases and J gave up 0 bases, with 8 bases separating them. The CDR3 totals 15 residues. Per the germline V gene, CDR1 is MNHEY and CDR2 is SMNVEV (reference sequence). The CDR3 coding sequence is TGTGCCAGCAGTTTACGGGGGGATAGCAATCAGCCCCAGCATTTT. It encodes CASSLRGDSNQPQHF.

V gene TRBV6-5 combines with J gene TRBJ2-3; 10 bases line up with TRBD2. The CDR3 contains 16 residues. The germline CDR1 and CDR2 sequences are MNHEY and SVGAGI. With V trimmed by 0 bases and J by 0 bases, 0 bases remained unmatched. CDR3 bases: TGTGCCAGCAGTTACTCAGCGGGAGGGAGCACAGATACGCAGTATTTT. Amino acid sequence: CASSYSAGGSTDTQYF.

In its sample, this clone was seen once. The J gene is TRBJ2-7, the V gene TRBV6-5, with D maybe TRBD1 (6 bases). The CDR3 is 13 residues long. Germline-derived CDR1 and CDR2 are MNHEY and SVGAGI. V was clipped by 8 bases and J by 3 bases, with 14 bases between them. CDR3: CASSPTGIYEQYF. The CDR3 DNA is TGTGCCAGCTCGCCCACAGGGATCTACGAGCAGTACTTC.

This rearrangement joins TRBV4-2 to TRBJ2-7; 10 bases agree with TRBD1. The CDR3 sequence is 17 residues long. The germline V gene encodes CDR1 LGHNA and CDR2 YNFKEQ. Germline trimming cut 1 base from V and 4 bases from J; bases unmatched to any gene: 10. The CDR3 reads CASSQVGSGTGAYEQYF. In DNA, the CDR3 is TGTGCCAGCAGCCAAGTAGGTTCCGGGACAGGGGCGTACGAGCAGTACTTC.